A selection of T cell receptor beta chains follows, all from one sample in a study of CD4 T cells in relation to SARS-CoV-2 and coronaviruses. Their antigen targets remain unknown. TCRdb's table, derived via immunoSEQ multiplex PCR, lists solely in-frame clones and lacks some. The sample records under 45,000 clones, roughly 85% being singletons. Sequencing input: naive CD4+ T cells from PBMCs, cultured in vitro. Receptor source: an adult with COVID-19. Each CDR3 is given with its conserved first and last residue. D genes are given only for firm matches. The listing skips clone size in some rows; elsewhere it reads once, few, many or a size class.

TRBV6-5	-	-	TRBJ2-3	CASRRTDTQYF	TGTGCCAGCCGTAGGACAGATACGCAGTATTTT
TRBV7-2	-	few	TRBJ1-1	CASSSTTGNTEAFF	TGTGCCAGCAGCTCTACCACAGGGAACACTGAAGCTTTCTTT
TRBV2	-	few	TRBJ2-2	CASSVQGGAGELFF	TGTGCCAGCAGTGTTCAGGGGGGAGCCGGGGAGCTGTTTTTT
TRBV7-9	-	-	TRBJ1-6	CASSPTNNSPLHF	TGTGCCAGCAGCCCCACAAACAATTCACCCCTCCACTTT
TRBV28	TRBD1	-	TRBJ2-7	CASSFGQGAYTISYEQYF	TGTGCCAGCAGTTTTGGACAGGGGGCATACACCATCTCCTACGAGCAGTACTTC
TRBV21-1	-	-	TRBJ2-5	CASSTLPRTGFRETQYF	TGTGCCAGCAGCACATTGCCTCGGACAGGGTTCAGGGAGACCCAGTACTTC
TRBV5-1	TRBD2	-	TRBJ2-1	CASSLAGLAVNNEQFF	TGCGCCAGCAGCTTGGCCGGGCTAGCGGTTAACAATGAGCAGTTCTTC
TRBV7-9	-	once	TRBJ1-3	CASSLIDPNTIYF	TGTGCCAGCAGCTTAATTGATCCAAACACCATATATTTT
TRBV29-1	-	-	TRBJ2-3	CSVERYGTTDTQYF	TGCAGCGTTGAGCGGTACGGAACCACAGATACGCAGTATTTT
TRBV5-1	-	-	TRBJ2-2	CASSLVVRGGTGELFF	TGCGCCAGCAGCTTGGTCGTCAGGGGTGGCACCGGGGAGCTGTTTTTT
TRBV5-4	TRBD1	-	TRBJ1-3	CASSWTGRGNTIYF	TGTGCCAGCAGCTGGACAGGGAGAGGAAACACCATATATTTT
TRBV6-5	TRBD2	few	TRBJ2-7	CASSRGLAENEQYF	TGTGCCAGCAGTCGGGGACTAGCAGAGAACGAGCAGTACTTC
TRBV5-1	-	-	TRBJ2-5	CASSLGLGEIQETQYF	TGCGCCAGCAGCTTGGGTTTAGGCGAGATTCAAGAGACCCAGTACTTC
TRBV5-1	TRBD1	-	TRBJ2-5	CASRELTGGGGTQYF	TGCGCCAGCCGGGAACTGACAGGGGGCGGCGGGACCCAGTACTTC
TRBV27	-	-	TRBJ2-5	CASSLGVFGEETQYF	TGTGCCAGCAGTTTAGGCGTGTTTGGGGAAGAGACCCAGTACTTC
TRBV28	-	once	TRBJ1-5	CASSLYGTVNQPQHF	TGTGCCAGCAGTCTATACGGGACCGTGAATCAGCCCCAGCATTTT
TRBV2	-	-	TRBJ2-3	CASWGWDTQYF	TGTGCCAGCTGGGGCTGGGATACGCAGTATTTT
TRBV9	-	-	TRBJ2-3	CASSVSGGSTDTQYF	TGTGCCAGCAGCGTATCCGGGGGTAGCACAGATACGCAGTATTTT
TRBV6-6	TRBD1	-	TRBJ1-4	CASSPKSGTVIATNEKLFF	TGTGCCAGCAGTCCTAAGTCCGGGACAGTTATTGCAACTAATGAAAAACTGTTTTTT
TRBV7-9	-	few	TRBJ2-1	CASSPRGSGLNEQFF	TGTGCCAGCAGTCCACGGGGTAGCGGACTTAATGAGCAGTTCTTC
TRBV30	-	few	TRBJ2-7	CAWNLLAGEQYF	TGTGCCTGGAACCTTCTGGCGGGAGAGCAGTACTTC
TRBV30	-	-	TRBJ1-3	CAWSVDRISTISGNTIYF	TGTGCCTGGAGTGTCGACAGAATATCTACAATTTCTGGAAACACCATATATTTT
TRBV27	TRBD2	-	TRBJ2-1	CASSITTGLVSEQFF	TGTGCCAGCAGTATCACGACGGGACTAGTTAGTGAGCAGTTCTTC
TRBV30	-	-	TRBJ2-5	CAWSRGNQETQYF	TGTGCCTGGAGTCGGGGGAACCAAGAGACCCAGTACTTC
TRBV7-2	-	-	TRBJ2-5	CASSLAGETQYF	TGTGCCAGCAGCTTGGCCGGGGAGACCCAGTACTTC
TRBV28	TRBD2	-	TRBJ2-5	CASRLGSRTGLAGGPQETQYF	TGTGCCAGCAGACTTGGTTCAAGAACGGGACTAGCGGGAGGGCCCCAAGAGACCCAGTACTTC
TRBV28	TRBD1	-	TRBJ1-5	CASSLTGNHQPQHF	TGTGCCAGCAGTTTGACAGGGAACCATCAGCCCCAGCATTTT
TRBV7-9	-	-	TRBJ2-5	CASSLGSLGGIQETQYF	TGTGCCAGCAGCTTAGGCAGTTTAGGAGGTATTCAAGAGACCCAGTACTTC
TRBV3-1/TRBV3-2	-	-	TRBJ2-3	CASSQSSGTDTQYF	TGTGCCAGCAGCCAGAGTAGCGGCACAGATACGCAGTATTTT
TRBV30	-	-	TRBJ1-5	CAWSVSGGNQPQHF	TGTGCCTGGAGTGTGTCAGGGGGCAATCAGCCCCAGCATTTT
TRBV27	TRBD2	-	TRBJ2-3	CASSPRTSGRSTDTQYF	TGTGCCAGCAGTCCACGGACTAGCGGGAGGAGCACAGATACGCAGTATTTT
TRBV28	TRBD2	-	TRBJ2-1	CASIQYSGMYNEQFF	TGTGCCAGCATTCAGTACAGCGGGATGTACAATGAGCAGTTCTTC
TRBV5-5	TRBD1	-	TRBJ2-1	CASSSYLIGQGTFEQFF	TGTGCCAGCAGCTCCTATCTAATCGGACAGGGGACCTTCGAGCAGTTCTTC
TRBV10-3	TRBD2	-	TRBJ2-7	CAISESTSGTYEQYF	TGTGCCATCAGTGAGTCGACTAGCGGGACCTACGAGCAGTACTTC
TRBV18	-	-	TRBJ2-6	CASSLTHAGANVLTF	TGTGCCAGCTCCCTAACTCACGCCGGGGCCAACGTCCTGACTTTC
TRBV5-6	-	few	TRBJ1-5	CASSLGPDSYQPQHF	TGTGCCAGCAGCTTGGGCCCTGACAGTTATCAGCCCCAGCATTTT
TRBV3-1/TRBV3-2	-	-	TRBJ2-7	CASSQVRGAMAEQYF	TGTGCCAGCAGCCAAGTCCGGGGCGCTATGGCCGAGCAGTACTTC
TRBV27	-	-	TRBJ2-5	CASRLATGLETQYF	TGTGCCAGCAGACTAGCGACAGGGTTAGAGACCCAGTACTTC
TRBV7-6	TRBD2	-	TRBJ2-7	CASSSSGMGEQYF	TGTGCCAGCAGCTCTAGCGGGATGGGGGAGCAGTACTTC
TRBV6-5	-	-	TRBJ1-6	CASSRSSYNSPLHF	TGTGCCAGCAGTCGCAGCTCCTATAATTCACCCCTCCACTTT
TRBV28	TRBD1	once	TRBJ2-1	CASSWGTGESYNEQFF	TGTGCCAGCAGTTGGGGCACAGGGGAGAGCTACAATGAGCAGTTCTTC
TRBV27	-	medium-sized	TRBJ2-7	CASGTYEQYF	TGTGCCAGCGGAACCTACGAGCAGTACTTC
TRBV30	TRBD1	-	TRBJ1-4	CAWRGRGPEKLFF	TGTGCCTGGAGGGGCAGGGGGCCTGAAAAACTGTTTTTT
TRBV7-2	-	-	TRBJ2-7	CASTFTRDASYEQYF	TGTGCCAGCACCTTCACCCGGGACGCCTCCTACGAGCAGTACTTC
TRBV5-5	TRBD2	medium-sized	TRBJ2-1	CASSPIAGVLDEQFF	TGTGCCAGCAGCCCGATAGCGGGAGTCTTGGATGAGCAGTTCTTC
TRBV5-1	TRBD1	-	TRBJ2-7	CASSLDRGHEQYF	TGCGCCAGCAGCTTGGACAGGGGACACGAGCAGTACTTC
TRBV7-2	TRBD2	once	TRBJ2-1	CASSLELAGAAYNEQFF	TGTGCCAGCAGCTTAGAACTAGCGGGAGCGGCCTACAATGAGCAGTTCTTC
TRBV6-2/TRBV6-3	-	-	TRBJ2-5	CASSSSERETQYF	TGTGCCAGCAGTTCCTCGGAAAGAGAGACCCAGTACTTC
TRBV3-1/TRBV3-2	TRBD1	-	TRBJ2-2	CASSLMTGINTGELFF	TGTGCCAGCAGCCTTATGACAGGGATAAACACCGGGGAGCTGTTTTTT
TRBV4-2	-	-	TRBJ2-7	CASSQDLPQGEQYF	TGTGCCAGCAGCCAAGATCTCCCTCAGGGCGAGCAGTACTTC
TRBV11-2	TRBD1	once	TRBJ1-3	CASSDNPRGLGNTIYF	TGTGCCAGCAGCGACAATCCCAGGGGGCTTGGAAACACCATATATTTT
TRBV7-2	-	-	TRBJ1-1	CASSPPWSGTEAFF	TGTGCCAGCAGCCCGCCTTGGAGCGGCACTGAAGCTTTCTTT
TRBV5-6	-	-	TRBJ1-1	CASSLEAGLITEAFF	TGTGCCAGCAGCTTGGAAGCAGGACTGATCACTGAAGCTTTCTTT
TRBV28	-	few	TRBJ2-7	CASSPEMRRGPLGEQYF	TGTGCCAGCAGTCCCGAAATGAGGAGGGGTCCGCTAGGCGAGCAGTACTTC
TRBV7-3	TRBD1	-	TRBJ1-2	CASSQDRVEAYTF	TGTGCCAGCAGCCAAGACAGGGTGGAGGCCTACACCTTC
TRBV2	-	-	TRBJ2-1	CASSEQLNNEQFF	TGTGCCAGCAGTGAACAGTTAAACAATGAGCAGTTCTTC
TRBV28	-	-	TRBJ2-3	CASSYEGTSTDTQYF	TGTGCCAGCAGTTATGAGGGAACTAGCACAGATACGCAGTATTTT
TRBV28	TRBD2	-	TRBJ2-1	CASKTGTSGSNEQFF	TGTGCCAGCAAGACCGGGACTAGCGGGTCTAATGAGCAGTTCTTC
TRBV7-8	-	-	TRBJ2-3	CASSPGSPGQYF	TGTGCCAGCAGCCCAGGCTCACCCGGCCAGTATTTT